These 21 T cell receptor beta chains share one sample of origin, sequenced in a study of T cell repertoires in cytomegalovirus infection. TCRdb re-called the reads through MiXCR, storing one row per CDR3 protein. The sample has more than 400,000 distinct CDR3 sequences; more than 25% are singletons. The sequenced material came from PBMCs. The receptors were gathered from a human donor in good health (CMV status not recorded). Some clones in this sample may be carry-over from other donors' samples.

The V gene is TRBV4-3, the J gene TRBJ2-7; 9 bases match TRBD1. The CDR3 loop spans 15 amino acids. In germline, CDR1 is LGHNA, CDR2 YSLEER. V was clipped by 1 base and J by 3 bases; unmatched bases: 4. CDR3 region: CASSQGQGVLYEQYF. The DNA of the CDR3 is TGCGCCAGCAGCCAAGGACAGGGGGTTCTCTACGAGCAGTACTTC.

The rearrangement uses TRBV6-6 and TRBJ2-3; no firm D call. Deletions cut 5 bases from V and 6 bases from J, with 9 bases between. The CDR3 has 12 amino acids. Germline V gene lookup returns CDR1 MNHNY and CDR2 SVGAGI (reference sequence). The chain's CDR3 is CASSVMPDTQYF. For the CDR3, the DNA is TGTGCCAGCAGTGTTATGCCCGATACGCAGTATTTT.

This clonotype was counted a few times. V is TRBV7-6 and J is TRBJ1-4, with D possibly matching TRBD1 (5 bases). This CDR3 is built from 15 residues. CDR1 is SGHVS and CDR2 is FNYEAQ in the germline V gene. The ends were cut back, 7 bases at V and 4 bases at J, with 16 bases in the middle. CDR3: CASTGTGTINEKLFF. In DNA, the CDR3 is TGTGCCAGCACCGGGACCGGGACGATTAATGAAAAACTGTTTTTT.

Ten or more counts support this clonotype. V usage is TRBV7-2 and J usage is TRBJ2-5; D not resolved. The germline gives CDR1 SGHTA, CDR2 FQGNSA. V was trimmed by 5 bases and J by 5 bases, leaving 18 bases between them. The CDR3 totals 15 residues. The CDR3 region has the DNA TGTGCCAGCAGCCCCGTCCCCAGGCCATGGGAGACCCAGTACTTC. This encodes CASSPVPRPWETQYF.

This clonotype was detected a few times. The CDR3 bases are TGCGCCAGCAGCCGTGAGCTTCTAGCGAACATTCAGTACTTC. Residues: CASSRELLANIQYF. The rearrangement uses TRBV4-3 and TRBJ2-4; D possibly corresponds to TRBD2 (6 bases). CDR1 and CDR2 from the germline V gene are LGHNA and YSLEER. V lost 4 bases and J 7 bases, leaving 14 bases between the germline ends. This CDR3 has 14 amino acids.

The chain is built from TRBV30 and TRBJ1-5; D not resolved. This CDR3 is built from 14 residues. Germline V gene lookup returns CDR1 GTSNPN and CDR2 SVGIG (reference sequence). V dropped 0 bases and J dropped 3 bases, with 9 bases sitting between them. CDR3: CAWSVGQINQPQHF. The CDR3 DNA sequence: TGTGCCTGGAGTGTCGGCCAGATCAATCAGCCCCAGCATTTT.

The table lists this clonotype with a few counts. The chain has TRBV12-3 or TRBV12-4 and TRBJ1-4; D call uncertain. CDR3 length: 14 residues. Trimming removed 2 bases from V and 7 bases from J, with 11 bases in between. CDR3 protein: CASSLRGFGEKLFF. CDR3 sequence (DNA): TGTGCCAGCAGTTTAAGAGGATTTGGTGAAAAACTGTTTTTT.

The chain links TRBV19 to TRBJ1-4; D ambiguous. Per the germline V gene, CDR1 is LNHDA and CDR2 is SQIVND (reference sequence). V shed 2 bases and J shed 7 bases, with 11 bases lying between them. The CDR3 loop spans 14 amino acids. CDR3 residues: CASSIPGGSEKLFF. The CDR3 nucleotides are TGTGCCAGTAGTATACCCGGAGGAAGTGAAAAACTGTTTTTT. The whole variable domain, remainder taken from reference TRBV19 and TRBJ1-4, is DGGITQSPKYLFRKEGQNVTLSCEQNLNHDAMYWYRQDPGQGLRLIYYSQIVNDFQKGDIAEGYSVSREKKESFPLTVTSAQKNPTAFYLCASSIPGGSEKLFFGSGTQLSVL.

The sample holds a few counts of this clonotype. The rearrangement uses TRBV10-3 and TRBJ2-3; D unresolved. Germline CDR1 ENHRY, CDR2 SYGVKD. The germline V and J ends were trimmed by 4 bases and 6 bases, with 5 bases remaining between them. The CDR3 contains 11 residues. CDR3 residues: CAISVADTQYF. The CDR3 DNA follows: TGTGCCATCAGTGTTGCGGATACGCAGTATTTT.

There are a few counts of this clonotype. The chain is built from TRBV6-2 or TRBV6-3 and TRBJ1-1; TRBD1 agrees at 8 bases. This CDR3 is 14 amino acids long. The germline V gene has CDR1 MNHEY and CDR2 SVGEGT. V shed 7 bases, J shed 5 bases, and the junction held 9 bases outside the gene matches. The CDR3 DNA reads TGTGCCAGCAATGACGGACAGGGTAATACTGAAGCTTTCTTT. It specifies CASNDGQGNTEAFF.

This clonotype has a count of ten or more. The chain recombines TRBV7-2 with TRBJ2-2, with D perhaps TRBD2 (5 bases). Trimming removed 11 bases from V and 4 bases from J, with 14 bases in between. The CDR3 contains 13 residues. Per the germline V gene, CDR1 is SGHTA and CDR2 is FQGNSA. In DNA form, the CDR3 reads TGTGCCGTCCCCCCTCGGGGCACCGGGGAGCTGTTTTTT. The encoded protein is CAVPPRGTGELFF.

The J gene is TRBJ2-3, the V gene TRBV4-2; D uncertain. The V gene's germline CDR1 is LGHNA and CDR2 YNFKEQ. Trimming removed 1 base from V and 3 bases from J, with 14 bases in between. CDR3 size: 16 residues. The CDR3 DNA follows: TGTGCCAGCAGCCAAGGGACCACACTGGGGACAGATACGCAGTATTTT. It translates to CASSQGTTLGTDTQYF.

In its sample, this clonotype was seen once. This sequence joins TRBV6-2 or TRBV6-3 and TRBJ2-1, with TRBD2 as a possible D gene (5 bases). The CDR3 length is 14 residues. The germline gives CDR1 MNHEY, CDR2 SVGEGT. Trimming stripped 1 base from V and 5 bases from J, with 9 bases between. The CDR3 coding sequence is TGTGCCAGCAGTTACTTAGGACTGGACAATGAGCAGTTCTTC. Translation: CASSYLGLDNEQFF.

The gene calls are TRBV4-2 and TRBJ1-4; D gene ambiguous. Germline loops: CDR1 LGHNA, CDR2 YNFKEQ. With 0 bases removed from V and 6 bases from J, the gap between germline ends came to 14 bases. This CDR3 region has 16 residues. The CDR3 sequence: CASSQEGATRDEKLFF. The DNA for the CDR3 is TGTGCCAGCAGCCAAGAGGGAGCCACGAGGGATGAAAAACTGTTTTTT.

A few counts support this clonotype. V gene TRBV5-6 combines with J gene TRBJ2-7, with TRBD2 matching over 9 bases. CDR3 length: 13 amino acids. From germline, CDR1 is SGHDT and CDR2 YYEEEE. J was trimmed by 6 bases and V by 4 bases; bases with no gene match: 5. DNA of the CDR3: TGTGCCAGCAGCCTCAGCGGGAGGACCGAGCAGTACTTC. Its protein product is CASSLSGRTEQYF.

The table lists this clonotype with a few counts. The CDR3 is CASGRPVQETQYF. CDR3 DNA sequence: TGTGCCTCGGGGCGACCGGTCCAAGAGACCCAGTACTTC. The chain has TRBV7-2 and TRBJ2-5; perhaps D is TRBD1 or TRBD2 (5 bases each). Trimming shortened V by 11 bases and J by 1 base, and 14 bases separated the two germline ends. This CDR3 region has 13 residues. In germline, CDR1 is SGHTA, CDR2 FQGNSA.

The chain carries TRBV7-8 and TRBJ2-1; D uncertain. The V end was cut by 1 base, the J end by 0 bases, with 10 bases between. This CDR3 comprises 16 residues. Per germline, CDR1 SGHVS and CDR2 FQNEAQ. The CDR3 DNA is TGTGCCAGCAGCTTAGTTTCCTCCAGCTCCTACAATGAGCAGTTCTTC. Encoded protein: CASSLVSSSSYNEQFF.

The rearrangement joins TRBV30 to TRBJ1-4, with 11 nucleotides matching TRBD1. The J segment lost 5 bases and the V segment lost 3 bases, leaving 5 bases of the junction unmatched. From germline, CDR1 is GTSNPN and CDR2 SVGIG (reference sequence). The CDR3 runs to 15 residues. The CDR3 reads CAWSPGQGGNEKLFF. Here the CDR3 DNA reads TGTGCCTGGAGCCCGGGACAGGGGGGAAATGAAAAACTGTTTTTT.

The rearrangement links TRBV27 to TRBJ1-5; no reliable D call. Germline-derived CDR1 and CDR2 are MNHEY and SMNVEV (reference sequence). The CDR3 runs to 12 residues. The V end lost 6 bases, the J end lost 11 bases, and 14 bases lay between the germline ends. CDR3 loop: CASSRHNGAQHF. The CDR3 region has the DNA TGTGCCAGCAGCCGCCACAATGGGGCCCAGCATTTT.

The chain recombines TRBV25-1 with TRBJ2-5; D gene unclear. Trimming left V 3 bases short and J 0 bases short, with 14 bases between. CDR1 is MGHDK and CDR2 is SYGVNS in the germline V gene. The CDR3 has 16 residues. CDR3 DNA: TGTGCCAGCAGTGAGCATCCTGATGAGAACCAAGAGACCCAGTACTTC. Its translation: CASSEHPDENQETQYF.

The chain links TRBV27 to TRBJ2-6; maybe TRBD1 (5 bases). V lost 3 bases and J 0 bases, leaving 12 bases between the germline ends. The CDR3 has 17 residues. Germline CDR1 and CDR2: MNHEY and SMNVEV (reference sequence). The CDR3: CASSLAGFFSGANVLTF. Written as DNA, the CDR3 is TGTGCCAGCAGTTTGGCAGGGTTCTTCTCTGGGGCCAACGTCCTGACTTTC. Combining the CDR3 with reference TRBV27 and TRBJ2-6 gives the whole variable domain EAQVTQNPRYLITVTGKKLTVTCSQNMNHEYMSWYRQDPGLGLRQIYYSMNVEVTDKGDVPEGYKVSRKEKRNFPLILESPSPNQTSLYFCASSLAGFFSGANVLTFGAGSRLTVL.